The source of this T cell receptor (beta chain) is a study of T cells after yellow fever vaccination. TCRdb independently ran MiXCR on the 5' RACE reads; one entry per CDR3 protein. The data contain approximately 120,000 distinct CDR3 sequences, approximately 8.4% of them seen just once; the ten biggest clones take up 40%. The CDR3 is 13 amino acids. The germline V gene encodes CDR1 SGHDT and CDR2 YYEEEE. V lost 3 bases, J lost 5 bases, and 8 bases lay in between. This sequence was found in a man aged 18 to 35 who received the YFV17D yellow fever vaccine. Sequencing used CD8+ T cells sorted from PBMCs, obtained on the day of the yellow fever booster vaccination. The chain employs TRBV5-6 and TRBJ2-2, with D perhaps being TRBD1 or TRBD2 (5 bases each). CDR3: CASSWDGTGELFF. The CDR3 DNA follows: TGTGCCAGCAGCTGGGACGGGACCGGGGAGCTGTTTTTT.